This is a list of T cell receptor beta chains from one sample in a study of T-cell memory formation after mild COVID-19. Using its own MiXCR run on the 5' RACE reads, TCRdb lists one record per CDR3 protein. The table records about 200,000 distinct CDR3 sequences, roughly 16% of them present only once. Sequencing was performed on PBMCs or a T cell subset sorted from them (not recorded which). These receptors were taken from an adult woman who had mild COVID-19 (a few samples of this study predate the infection). Cell type and time point are not known. Both conserved end residues are part of each CDR3. The order of the fields is D gene, V gene, J gene, clone size, CDR3 protein, CDR3 DNA. The D gene is left open where the match is weak. Not all rows give a size; the values are once, few, many and, for expanded clones, a class.

TRBD2	TRBV7-9	TRBJ2-4	many	CASSNPSGNIAKNIQYF	TGTGCCAGCAGCAACCCTAGCGGGAACATAGCCAAAAACATTCAGTACTTC
.	TRBV7-8	TRBJ2-5	few	CASSLGTSKETQYF	TGTGCCAGCAGCTTAGGAACTAGTAAAGAGACCCAGTACTTC
.	TRBV24-1	TRBJ2-2	.	CATSDLPGELFF	TGTGCCACCAGTGATTTGCCTGGGGAGCTGTTTTTT
.	TRBV6-2/TRBV6-3	TRBJ2-4	.	CASSNTAFSTYF	TGTGCCAGCAGTAACACGGCTTTCTCAACGTACTTC
.	TRBV20-1	TRBJ1-1	few	CSARDRWFPRRDPLGAFF	TGCAGTGCTAGAGATCGGTGGTTCCCGAGGAGGGACCCACTCGGAGCTTTCTTT
TRBD1	TRBV4-1	TRBJ1-1	few	CASSKGDRAAEAFF	TGCGCCAGCAGCAAAGGTGACAGGGCAGCTGAAGCTTTCTTT
.	TRBV7-2	TRBJ1-1	.	CASAKGLNTEAFF	TGTGCCAGCGCCAAAGGGCTAAACACTGAAGCTTTCTTT
TRBD1	TRBV12-3/TRBV12-4	TRBJ2-2	many	CASSLEGAAGELFF	TGTGCCAGCAGTTTAGAGGGGGCCGCCGGGGAGCTGTTTTTT
.	TRBV5-6	TRBJ1-3	many	CASSLHGAVGLTIYF	TGTGCCAGCAGCTTACATGGCGCCGTAGGACTCACCATATATTTT
.	TRBV3-1	TRBJ2-3	few	CASSQAGPDTQYF	TGTGCCAGCAGCCAGGCAGGACCTGATACGCAGTATTTT
.	TRBV20-1	TRBJ1-5	.	CSARGLGLIQPQHF	TGCAGTGCTAGGGGGTTGGGGCTAATTCAGCCCCAGCATTTT
TRBD1	TRBV5-4	TRBJ2-7	.	CASSLRTGRRDEQYF	TGTGCCAGCAGCCTCCGGACAGGGAGACGCGACGAGCAGTACTTC
.	TRBV5-1	TRBJ2-7	many	CASSSQAIYEQYF	TGCGCCAGCAGCTCCCAGGCCATCTACGAGCAGTACTTC
.	TRBV6-5	TRBJ2-2	.	CASSYPRRGGTGELFF	TGTGCCAGCAGTTACCCCCGCAGGGGGGGTACCGGGGAGCTGTTTTTT
.	TRBV4-3	TRBJ1-5	.	CASSQIGNQPQHF	TGCGCCAGCAGCCAAATAGGCAATCAGCCCCAGCATTTT
TRBD1	TRBV20-1	TRBJ1-6	.	CSATLGQGATPLHF	TGCAGTGCTACCCTTGGACAGGGGGCTACACCCCTCCACTTT
.	TRBV7-2	TRBJ1-2	few	CASSLAFGQNYGYTF	TGTGCCAGCAGCTTAGCGTTCGGGCAGAACTATGGCTACACCTTC
TRBD2	TRBV7-7	TRBJ2-3	.	CASSPSGGPQGTQYF	TGTGCTAGCAGCCCTAGCGGGGGACCCCAGGGAACGCAGTATTTT
.	TRBV6-2/TRBV6-3	TRBJ2-7	.	CASSYSPGHYEQYF	TGTGCCAGCAGTTACAGCCCGGGCCACTACGAGCAGTACTTC
.	TRBV5-1	TRBJ1-2	.	CASSLAGLVYGYTF	TGCGCCAGCAGCTTGGCAGGGCTGGTCTATGGCTACACCTTC
.	TRBV3-1	TRBJ1-1	.	CASSQPTERTEAFF	TGTGCCAGCAGCCAGCCGACGGAGCGGACTGAAGCTTTCTTT
.	TRBV5-1	TRBJ2-5	.	CASSSSREETQYF	TGCGCCAGCAGCTCGTCCCGGGAGGAGACCCAGTACTTC
.	TRBV12-3/TRBV12-4	TRBJ2-5	few	CASSLANGGTQYF	TGTGCCAGCAGTTTAGCGAACGGGGGGACCCAGTACTTC
.	TRBV7-9	TRBJ1-4	.	CASSLPGVTNEKLFF	TGTGCCAGCAGCTTACCGGGCGTCACTAATGAAAAACTGTTTTTT
TRBD1	TRBV27	TRBJ1-6	.	CASGELDRARYNSPLHF	TGTGCCAGCGGCGAACTGGACAGGGCTCGCTATAATTCACCCCTCCACTTT
TRBD1	TRBV20-1	TRBJ2-7	many	CSAKPMKGAYEQYF	TGCAGTGCTAAGCCCATGAAGGGGGCATACGAGCAGTACTTC
TRBD1	TRBV19	TRBJ2-1	few	CASSIDRGNEQFF	TGTGCCAGTAGTATCGACAGGGGTAATGAGCAGTTCTTC
TRBD2	TRBV10-3	TRBJ2-7	.	CAISASASGSYEQYF	TGTGCCATCAGCGCCTCGGCTAGCGGGAGTTACGAGCAGTACTTC
TRBD1	TRBV24-1	TRBJ2-1	few	CATSDSQGIYEQFF	TGTGCCACCAGTGATTCACAGGGGATCTATGAGCAGTTCTTC
.	TRBV5-5	TRBJ1-6	.	CASSWWGDFNSPLHF	TGTGCCAGCAGCTGGTGGGGGGACTTTAATTCACCCCTCCACTTT
TRBD1	TRBV5-1	TRBJ2-1	.	CASSLVLLQGSSYNEQFF	TGCGCCAGCAGCTTGGTCTTGCTACAGGGGAGCTCCTACAATGAGCAGTTCTTC
TRBD1	TRBV6-5	TRBJ1-3	few	CASRKQTGASGNTIYF	TGTGCCAGCAGAAAACAGACAGGGGCCTCTGGAAACACCATATATTTT
.	TRBV3-1	TRBJ1-1	few	CASSQVAGNTEAFF	TGTGCCAGCAGCCAAGTGGCGGGGAACACTGAAGCTTTCTTT
TRBD1	TRBV6-5	TRBJ1-5	few	CASSQRQGINQPQHF	TGTGCCAGCAGTCAGAGACAGGGGATAAATCAGCCCCAGCATTTT
TRBD1	TRBV5-5	TRBJ2-5	few	CASSLQGLGETQYF	TGTGCCAGCAGCTTACAGGGGTTGGGAGAGACCCAGTACTTC
.	TRBV12-3/TRBV12-4	TRBJ2-2	few	CASSLRGGLTGTGELFF	TGTGCCAGCAGTTTAAGAGGGGGGCTAACGGGGACCGGGGAGCTGTTTTTT
.	TRBV6-1	TRBJ2-3	many	CASSGAGGTDTQYF	TGTGCCAGCAGTGGGGCTGGGGGGACAGATACGCAGTATTTT
TRBD1	TRBV18	TRBJ2-6	few	CASSPLGQGIAGANVLTF	TGTGCCAGCTCACCTCTGGGACAGGGGATTGCTGGGGCCAACGTCCTGACTTTC
.	TRBV5-6	TRBJ2-7	.	CASSLKGESYEQYF	TGTGCCAGCAGCTTGAAGGGTGAATCCTACGAGCAGTACTTC
TRBD1	TRBV7-9	TRBJ1-5	.	CASSTGQGINQPQHF	TGTGCCAGCAGCACCGGACAGGGCATCAATCAGCCCCAGCATTTT
TRBD2	TRBV5-4	TRBJ2-1	.	CASSLFVLLAGGRNYNEQFF	TGTGCCAGCAGCTTGTTCGTCTTACTAGCGGGGGGGCGAAATTACAATGAGCAGTTCTTC
.	TRBV11-2	TRBJ2-3	many	CASSLDGDTQYF	TGTGCCAGCAGCTTAGACGGAGATACGCAGTATTTT
.	TRBV7-8	TRBJ2-7	few	CASSSEFGGGYEQYF	TGTGCCAGCAGCTCGGAGTTCGGGGGAGGCTACGAGCAGTACTTC
TRBD1	TRBV10-3	TRBJ2-7	few	CAISPGTGSYEQYF	TGTGCCATCAGTCCCGGGACAGGCTCCTACGAGCAGTACTTC
TRBD1	TRBV11-2	TRBJ2-4	.	CASSQGVGLGRAKNIQYF	TGTGCCAGCAGCCAGGGGGTAGGGTTGGGGCGGGCCAAAAACATTCAGTACTTC
TRBD2	TRBV24-1	TRBJ2-1	few	CATSDWASGRGSNEQFF	TGTGCCACCAGTGATTGGGCTAGCGGGAGAGGGAGCAATGAGCAGTTCTTC
.	TRBV6-5	TRBJ1-1	once	CASSYATDRPEAFF	TGTGCCAGCAGTTACGCGACAGACCGACCTGAAGCTTTCTTT
TRBD1	TRBV7-8	TRBJ2-1	many	CASSTRQGSNEQFF	TGTGCCAGCAGCACCAGACAGGGTAGTAATGAGCAGTTCTTC
TRBD1	TRBV12-3/TRBV12-4	TRBJ1-2	.	CASSPGDRRGYTF	TGTGCCAGCAGTCCAGGGGACAGGCGTGGCTACACCTTC
TRBD1	TRBV5-1	TRBJ1-1	once	CASRVTGATEAFF	TGCGCCAGCAGGGTTACAGGGGCCACTGAAGCTTTCTTT
.	TRBV5-1	TRBJ2-7	few	CASSPLKGLSSYEQYF	TGCGCCAGCAGCCCCCTAAAAGGTTTGAGCTCCTACGAGCAGTACTTC